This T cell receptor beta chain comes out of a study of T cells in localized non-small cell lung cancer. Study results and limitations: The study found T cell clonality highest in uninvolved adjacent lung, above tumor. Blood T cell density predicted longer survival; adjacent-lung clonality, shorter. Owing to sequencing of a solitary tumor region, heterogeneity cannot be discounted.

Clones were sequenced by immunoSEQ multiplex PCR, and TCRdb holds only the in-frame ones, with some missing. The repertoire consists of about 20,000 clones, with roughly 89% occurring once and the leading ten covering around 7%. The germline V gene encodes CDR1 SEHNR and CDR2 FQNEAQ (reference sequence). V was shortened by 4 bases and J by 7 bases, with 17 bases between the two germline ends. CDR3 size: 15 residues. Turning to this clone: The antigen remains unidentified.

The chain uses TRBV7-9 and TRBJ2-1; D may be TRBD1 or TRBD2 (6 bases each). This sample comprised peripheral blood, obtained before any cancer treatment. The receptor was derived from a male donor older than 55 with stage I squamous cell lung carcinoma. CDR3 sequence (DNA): TGTGCCAGCAGCTCCCTCGGGGGCTTGGTTAATGAGCAGTTCTTC. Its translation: CASSSLGGLVNEQFF.